Given below is one T cell receptor (beta chain) in context. What it binds is unknown. Per germline, CDR1 SEHNR and CDR2 FQNEAQ (reference sequence). Trimming at V came to 5 bases and at J to 2 bases, leaving 7 bases not matched to a gene. The CDR3 has 15 amino acids. Researchers ran the assay at a deep level. Data came from immunoSEQ multiplex PCR; TCRdb stores just in-frame clones and leaves some out. The table has approximately 2,000,000 clones, 80% to 95% seen once. Partitioning of CD4+ cells yielded a CD45RA+ naive subset and a CD45RA-negative memory subset. The data stem from a study of shared clonotypes between healthy human individuals. Whole-study findings and limits: Naive subsets tended to show greater estimated richness than memory subsets. Naive CD4 clonotypes overlapped across a few donors at roughly 5.1%.

What was sequenced was naive CD4+ T cells from PBMCs. Subset reported: CD45RA+ positively selected. The TCR was taken from a young man in good health. Some clones in this sample may be carry-over from other donors' samples. This chain links TRBV7-9 with TRBJ2-3; 7 bases agree with TRBD2. In DNA, the CDR3 is TGTGCCAGCAGCCTTTCGAGCGGGAACACAGATACGCAGTATTTT. Amino acid sequence: CASSLSSGNTDTQYF.